One sample yielded the 3 T cell receptor beta chains listed below, sequenced in a study of blood T cells in healthy people across ages. With a J-beta primer mix and a sample-barcoded 5' primer, a second PCR ran roughly 6 to 11 cycles. TCRdb fed the 5' RACE reads into MiXCR, producing one record per CDR3 protein. The table records 1.5 million or so distinct CDR3 sequences, 35% to 45% of them present only once. The source material was blood. These receptors came from a woman between 18 and 29 years old in good health.

This clonotype was found a few times. The chain links TRBV6-1 to TRBJ1-2; a weak D match, TRBD1 (5 bases). The V and J ends lost 11 bases and 5 bases respectively, with 18 bases between them. Per the germline V gene, CDR1 is MNHNS and CDR2 is SASEGT. The CDR3 consists of 13 residues. CDR3 in amino acids: CAGGDGVTYGYTF. The CDR3 DNA reads TGTGCCGGGGGGGACGGAGTAACTTATGGCTACACCTTC.

The chain combines TRBV5-1 with TRBJ2-4; 15 bases are shared with TRBD2. The V segment lost 7 bases and the J segment 15 bases; nucleotides outside the gene matches: 26. CDR1 and CDR2 from the germline V gene are SGHRS and YFSETQ. The CDR3 sequence is 19 residues long. CDR3 sequence reads: CASRNPLGLAGGNQETLYF. CDR3 nucleotides: TGCGCCAGCCGCAACCCCCTGGGACTAGCGGGGGGTAATCAAGAGACCCTGTACTTC.

This chain links TRBV15 with TRBJ2-1; possible D gene TRBD2, 6 bases. The CDR3 has 15 residues. Germline-derived CDR1 and CDR2 are LNHNV and YYDKDF (reference sequence). Trimming cost V 6 bases and J 2 bases, with 14 bases left between them. DNA of the CDR3: TGTGCCACCAGAGATCCGGGACTGGCCTACAATGAGCAGTTCTTC. Translating gives CATRDPGLAYNEQFF. Supplemented by reference TRBV15 and TRBJ2-1, the full variable domain reads DAMVIQNPRYQVTQFGKPVTLSCSQTLNHNVMYWYQQKSSQAPKLLFHYYDKDFNNEADTPDNFQSRRPNTSFCFLDIRSPGLGDTAMYLCATRDPGLAYNEQFFGPGTRLTVL.